This T cell receptor (beta chain) appears in the sequencing data of a study of OX40 agonist ivuxolimab in advanced cancers. Background on the whole study: Ivuxolimab was a fully human IgG2 agonistic monoclonal antibody targeting the costimulatory receptor OX40 (CD134). Intravenous ivuxolimab was administered to patients every 2 weeks at six dose levels: 0.01, 0.1, 0.3, 1.5, 3 and 10 mg/kg. Of the roughly 51 dose-escalation patients, hepatocellular carcinoma was present in around 20, melanoma in some 15, renal cell carcinoma in 9 and head and neck cancer in 9. A male proportion of under 85% and a mean age of roughly 55 years, ranging from about 23 to 79, were recorded for the dose-escalation cohort. Patients were allowed to have had prior anti-PD-1, anti-PD-L1 or anti-CTLA-4 therapy, and approximately 40% of the dose-escalation patients had previously received checkpoint inhibitors. Partial responses were achieved by three dose-escalation patients, of whom one had hepatocellular carcinoma and two had cutaneous melanoma. Peripheral TCRbeta sequencing was intended to test whether TCR sequence diversity was altered and clonal T-cell expansion was caused by ivuxolimab. The paper describes the monotherapy dose-escalation part (N of about 47 patients) of the phase I trial of ivuxolimab. Summary of the overall study and its limitations: Which antigens the clonally expanded peripheral T cells were specific for was not determined. On average, CD8+ T cells showed more expanded clones than CD4+ T cells after ivuxolimab. At doses from 0.1 to 3.0 mg/kg, clonal expansion was seen in both CD4+ and CD8+ blood T cells between baseline and week 6. Low levels of normalized T-cell clonal expansion were also seen in some patients who did not respond. In partial responders in the 0.1-3.0 mg/kg groups, normalized peripheral clonal expansion was found to be among the lowest, especially among CD8+ T cells.

The V and J ends are trimmed by 2 bases and 7 bases, leaving 15 bases between them. The CDR3 spans 15 residues, from the cysteine through the phenylalanine. The kept DNA is CDR3 alone, 45 bases in frame from the first base. For CDR1 and CDR2, the germline V gene lists SGHRS and YFSETQ. To sequence the TCRbeta CDR3 region, genomic DNA was isolated from the sorted cells. TCRbeta CDR3 regions were sequenced using the immunoSEQ Assay. TCRdb retrieved this table from immuneACCESS and kept in-frame rearrangements only. Not all clones are present; in checked studies, unresolved V genes account for under half, and no reason is known for the remainder. For this sample there are tens of thousands of clones; 86% appear just once. The ten largest clones add up to 0.88% of the sample. With regard to this clone: Its recognized antigen is unknown. The input lacks base qualities; no much larger clone sits a single base away.

The trial excluded patients who had a history of autoimmune disease or were on systemic immunosuppression. In every dose cohort, peripheral blood was drawn for TCR sequencing at baseline, cycle 4 day 1, and cycle 7 day 1. Samples were obtained from an open-label, multicenter, first-in-human phase I dose-escalation trial of ivuxolimab. Adults with locally advanced or metastatic head and neck squamous cell, hepatocellular, melanoma or renal cell carcinoma were enrolled in the trial. Before TCR sequencing, CD4+ T cells and CD8+ T cells from peripheral blood were sorted into separate populations. The sequenced sample was CD4+ or CD8+ T cells sorted from blood, obtained in a trial of the OX40 agonist ivuxolimab. The sequence derives from an adult with an advanced solid tumor such as melanoma, head and neck, liver or kidney cancer. This chain joins TRBV5-1 to TRBJ2-2; too little of a D gene remains to name it. The nucleotides are TGCGCCAGCAGCTTAACCGGGTCACCCGTCGGGGAGCTGTTTTTT. It codes for CASSLTGSPVGELFF.